This is a list of T cell receptor beta chains from one sample in a study of cytomegalovirus exposure and HLA in healthy donors. Using immunoSEQ multiplex PCR, the repertoire was profiled, and TCRdb retains in-frame clones only, with some absent. The table records more than 150,000 clones, less than 90% of them present only once. Sequencing input: PBMCs. The receptors shown here come from a man aged 50-60 years in good health and CMV-seronegative. CDR3s include the opening cysteine and the closing phenylalanine or tryptophan. Each record gives: V gene, CDR3 protein.

>TRBV28
CASSLPGTGINEQYF
>TRBV6-6
CASTTRVGQRYEKLFF
>TRBV5-1
CASQTGWQETQYF
>TRBV15
CATSRGGRLSNQPQHF
>TRBV4-2
CASSQDWAGGQVF
>TRBV5-1
CASSLGILSAKNIQYF
>TRBV20-1
CSASSRGPQHF
>TRBV7-8
CASSPQQGYEQYF
>TRBV7-2
CASSVRDRRSSGNTIYF
>TRBV27
CASSFAAVAYNEQFF
>TRBV5-6
CASSLTGQNTEAFF
>TRBV5-5
CASSSDGGAGNEQFF
>TRBV28
CASSQTGSSYNEQFF
>TRBV7-7
CASSRLTSGQRTDTQYF